In its sample, the clone carrying this T cell receptor beta chain was seen a few times. The sample is drawn from a study of blood T cell repertoires in COVID-19. This CDR3 has 18 amino acids. Germline V gives CDR1 LGHDT, CDR2 YNNKEL (reference sequence). The junction had 15 bases not matched to a gene; V was cut back by 5 bases and J by 5 bases. Data came from immunoSEQ multiplex PCR; TCRdb stores just in-frame clones and leaves some out. Of approximately 70,000 clones listed, roughly 87% were seen once; the top ten hold roughly 3.1%. Sequenced input: peripheral blood. This clonotype was obtained from a woman in her forties or fifties with COVID-19, enrolled during active disease. The chain links TRBV3-1 (or the pseudogene TRBV3-2) to TRBJ2-4; TRBD1 aligns across 10 bases. The CDR3 bases are TGTGCCAGCAGCACACCTCCGGGACAGGGGTCGGAGGAAAACATTCAGTACTTC. Translated: CASSTPPGQGSEENIQYF.